This T cell receptor beta chain was identified during a study of T cell repertoires in cytomegalovirus infection. Regarding this clonotype: Its antigen is unknown. Given a much more abundant clone one base away, this may be a read error.

One entry per CDR3 protein results from TCRdb running MiXCR on the reads. The table includes about 830,000 distinct CDR3 sequences, over 25% detected once. This CDR3 region has 15 residues. The germline V and J ends were trimmed by 2 bases and 4 bases, with 14 bases remaining between them. The germline gives CDR1 SGHVS, CDR2 FNYEAQ. This rearrangement joins TRBV7-6 to TRBJ2-5, with a tentative D call TRBD2 (7 bases). This clonotype was sampled from a human donor in good health (CMV status not recorded). Some clones in this sample may be carry-over from other donors' samples. Here the sequenced sample was cultured CD8+ T cells from PBMCs, taken from culture after CMV antigen stimulation. The CDR3 is CASSLLGGVIETQYF. The DNA for the CDR3 is TGTGCCAGCAGCTTACTAGGGGGGGTGATAGAGACCCAGTACTTC.